The clone carrying this TCR beta chain appeared a few times. Germline V lookup: CDR1 SEHNR, CDR2 FQNEAQ (reference sequence). This CDR3 spans 13 amino acids. The J segment lost 9 bases and the V segment lost 6 bases, leaving 8 bases of the junction unmatched. The data were obtained in a study of blood T cells in healthy people across ages. Turning to the study itself: Through template switching, about one barcoded beta molecule was captured per two T cells, as measured in model experiments.

A second PCR of roughly 7 to 11 cycles used a sample-barcoded 5' primer and a J-beta primer mix. MiXCR, run by TCRdb on the 5' RACE reads, gives a single entry per CDR3 protein. The data hold 1.5 million to 2 million distinct CDR3 sequences, with around 35% observed a single time. Sequenced material: blood. The source of this sequence is a woman aged 30 to 39 in good health. This rearrangement joins TRBV7-9 to TRBJ2-1; the match to TRBD2 covers 7 bases. The CDR3 nucleotides are TGTGCCAGCAGAAGAGATAGCGGGTTTGAGCAGTTCTTC. Protein: CASRRDSGFEQFF.